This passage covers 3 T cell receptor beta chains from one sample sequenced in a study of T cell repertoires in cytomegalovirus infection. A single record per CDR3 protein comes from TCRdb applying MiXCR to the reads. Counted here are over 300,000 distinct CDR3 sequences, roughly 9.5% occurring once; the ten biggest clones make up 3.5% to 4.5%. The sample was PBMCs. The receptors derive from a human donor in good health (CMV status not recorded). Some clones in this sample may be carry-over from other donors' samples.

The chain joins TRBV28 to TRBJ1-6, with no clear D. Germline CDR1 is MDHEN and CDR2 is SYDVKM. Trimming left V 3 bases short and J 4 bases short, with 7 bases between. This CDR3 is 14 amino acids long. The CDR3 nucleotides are TGTGCCAGCAGTTTTCCCCGTTATAATTCACCCCTCCACTTT. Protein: CASSFPRYNSPLHF.

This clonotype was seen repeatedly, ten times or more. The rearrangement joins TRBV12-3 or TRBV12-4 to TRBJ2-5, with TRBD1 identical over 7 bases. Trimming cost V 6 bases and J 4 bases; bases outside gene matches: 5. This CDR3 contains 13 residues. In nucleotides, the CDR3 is TGTGCCAGCAGCCTGGGACAGAGAGAGACCCAGTACTTC. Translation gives CASSLGQRETQYF.

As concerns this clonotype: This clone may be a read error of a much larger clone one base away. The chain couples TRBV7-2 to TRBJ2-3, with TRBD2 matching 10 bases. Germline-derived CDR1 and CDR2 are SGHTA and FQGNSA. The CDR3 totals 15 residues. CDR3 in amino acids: CVSSFSGRRGDTQYF. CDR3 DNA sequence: TGTGTCAGCAGCTTTAGCGGGAGGAGGGGAGATACGCAGTATTTT. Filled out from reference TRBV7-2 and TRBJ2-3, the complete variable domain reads GAGVSQSPSNKVTEKGKDVELRCDPISGHTALYWYRQSLGQGLEFLIYFQGNSAPDKSGLPSDRFSAERTGGSVSTLTIQRTQQEDSAVYLCVSSFSGRRGDTQYFGPGTRLTVL.